These 4 T cell receptor beta chains were all obtained from the same sample, sequenced in a study of radiotherapy plus CTLA-4 blockade in lung cancer. The protocol was immunoSEQ multiplex PCR, while the TCRdb copy is restricted to in-frame clones and leaves out a portion. The data show roughly 53,000 clones, 70% to 85% seen once. Specimen: peripheral blood, collected from a patient treated with radiotherapy plus ipilimumab. These receptors all stem from a human donor with non-small cell lung cancer who had a partial response to radiotherapy plus ipilimumab.

The chain has TRBV18 and TRBJ1-2; no reliable D call. Germline CDR1 KGHSH, CDR2 LQKENI. Trimming removed 5 bases from V and 8 bases from J, with 21 bases in between. The CDR3 has 15 residues. CDR3 residues: CASSRLLEASNGYTF. CDR3 coding DNA: TGTGCCAGCTCAAGGCTGCTTGAGGCCAGCAACGGCTACACCTTC.

V usage is TRBV19 and J usage is TRBJ2-5; 12 nucleotides agree with TRBD1. The CDR3 totals 16 residues. The junction had 6 bases not matched to a gene; V was cut back by 3 bases and J by 4 bases. Germline V lookup: CDR1 LNHDA, CDR2 SQIVND (reference sequence). The CDR3 region has the DNA TGTGCCAGTAGTATCGCGGGGACAGGGGGCTCAGAGACCCAGTACTTC. It is translated as CASSIAGTGGSETQYF.

V gene TRBV7-8 combines with J gene TRBJ1-6; tentatively, D is TRBD1 (6 bases). The CDR3 extends over 15 amino acids. CDR1 and CDR2 (germline): SGHVS, FQNEAQ. Trimming removed 5 bases at V and 7 bases at J, with 15 bases between. This CDR3 is CASSGTGTGNSPLHF. DNA of the CDR3: TGTGCCAGCAGCGGAACAGGGACGGGGAATTCACCCCTCCACTTT.

The chain employs TRBV6-6 and TRBJ1-1; D is possibly TRBD1 (6 bases). This CDR3 is 14 amino acids long. Germline V CDR1 and CDR2: MNHNY, SVGAGI (reference sequence). The ends were cut back, 5 bases at V and 4 bases at J, with 14 bases in the middle. The CDR3: CASSNQGTSTEAFF. CDR3 coding DNA: TGTGCCAGCAGTAACCAGGGGACGAGCACTGAAGCTTTCTTT.